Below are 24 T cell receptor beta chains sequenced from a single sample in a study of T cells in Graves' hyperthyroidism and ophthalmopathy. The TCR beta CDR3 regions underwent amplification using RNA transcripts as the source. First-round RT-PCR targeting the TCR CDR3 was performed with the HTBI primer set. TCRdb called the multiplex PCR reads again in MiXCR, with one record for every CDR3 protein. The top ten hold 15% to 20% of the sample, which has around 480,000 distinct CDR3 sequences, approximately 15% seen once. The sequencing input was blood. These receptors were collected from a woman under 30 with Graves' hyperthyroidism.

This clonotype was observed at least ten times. CDR3 in amino acids: CSARTGSNQPQHF. The CDR3, as DNA: TGCAGTGCTCGGACAGGCTCAAATCAGCCCCAGCATTTT. The chain has TRBV20-1 and TRBJ1-5, with TRBD1 identical over 7 bases. The germline gives CDR1 DFQATT, CDR2 SNEGSKA (reference sequence). The CDR3 runs to 13 residues. The junction had 5 bases not matched to a gene; V was cut back by 5 bases and J by 4 bases.

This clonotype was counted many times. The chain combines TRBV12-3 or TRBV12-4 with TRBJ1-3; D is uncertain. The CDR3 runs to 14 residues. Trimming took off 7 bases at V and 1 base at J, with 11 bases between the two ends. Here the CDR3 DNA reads TGTGCCAGCAAAGGTTCGTGGTCTGGAAACACCATATATTTT. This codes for CASKGSWSGNTIYF.

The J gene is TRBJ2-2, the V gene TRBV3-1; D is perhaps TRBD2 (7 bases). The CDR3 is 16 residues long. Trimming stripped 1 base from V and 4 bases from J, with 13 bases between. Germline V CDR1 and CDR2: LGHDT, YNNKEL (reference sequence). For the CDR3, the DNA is TGTGCCAGCAGCCAAGTGCGGGGGCTATCCACCGGGGAGCTGTTTTTT. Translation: CASSQVRGLSTGELFF.

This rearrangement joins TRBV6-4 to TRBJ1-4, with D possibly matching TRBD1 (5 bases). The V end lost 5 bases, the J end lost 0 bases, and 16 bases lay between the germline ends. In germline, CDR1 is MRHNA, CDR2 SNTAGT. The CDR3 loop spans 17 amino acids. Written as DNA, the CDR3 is TGTGCCAGCAGTTACAGCCGTAGGGGAGCAACTAATGAAAAACTGTTTTTT. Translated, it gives CASSYSRRGATNEKLFF.

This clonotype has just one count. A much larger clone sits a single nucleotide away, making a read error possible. CDR3 sequence (DNA): TGTGCCAGCAGCTCGAAATCCGGGACAGGGTTGGAGACCCTGTACTTC. This codes for CASSSKSGTGLETLYF. The chain is built from TRBV7-9 and TRBJ2-5; TRBD1 aligns across 9 bases. The CDR3 has 16 residues. Germline V lookup: CDR1 SEHNR, CDR2 FQNEAQ (reference sequence).

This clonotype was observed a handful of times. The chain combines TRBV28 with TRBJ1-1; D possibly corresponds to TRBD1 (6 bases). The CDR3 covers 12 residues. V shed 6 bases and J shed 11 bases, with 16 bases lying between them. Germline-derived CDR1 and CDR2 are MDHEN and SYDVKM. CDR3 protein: CASSHGPGAAFF. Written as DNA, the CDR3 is TGTGCCAGCAGCCACGGTCCGGGGGCCGCTTTCTTT.

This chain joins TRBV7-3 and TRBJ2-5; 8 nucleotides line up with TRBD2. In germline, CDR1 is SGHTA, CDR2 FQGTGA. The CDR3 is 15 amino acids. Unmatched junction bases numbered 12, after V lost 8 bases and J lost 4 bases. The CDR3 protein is CASSDHGGVRETQYF. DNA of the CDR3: TGTGCCAGCTCTGACCACGGGGGGGTCCGAGAGACCCAGTACTTC. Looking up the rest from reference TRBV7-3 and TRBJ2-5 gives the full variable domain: GAGVSQTPSNKVTEKGKYVELRCDPISGHTALYWYRQSLGQGPEFLIYFQGTGAADDSGLPNDRFFAVRPEGSVSTLKIQRTERGDSAVYLCASSDHGGVRETQYFGPGTRLLVL.

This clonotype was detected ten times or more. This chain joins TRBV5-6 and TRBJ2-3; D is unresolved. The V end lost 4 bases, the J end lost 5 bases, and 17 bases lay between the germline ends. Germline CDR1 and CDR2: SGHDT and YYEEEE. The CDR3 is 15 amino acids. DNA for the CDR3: TGTGCCAGCAGCATAGGCGGCGGAGTGGGAGATACGCAGTATTTT. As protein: CASSIGGGVGDTQYF. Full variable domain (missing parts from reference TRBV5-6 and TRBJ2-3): DAGVTQSPTHLIKTRGQQVTLRCSPKSGHDTVSWYQQALGQGPQFIFQYYEEEERQRGNFPDRFSGHQFPNYSSELNVNALLLGDSALYLCASSIGGGVGDTQYFGPGTRLTVL.

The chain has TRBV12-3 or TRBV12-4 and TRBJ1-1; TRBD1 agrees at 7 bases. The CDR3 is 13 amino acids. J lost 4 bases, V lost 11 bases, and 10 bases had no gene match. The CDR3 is CAGTKGAITEAFF. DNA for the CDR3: TGTGCCGGCACCAAGGGGGCCATCACTGAAGCTTTCTTT.

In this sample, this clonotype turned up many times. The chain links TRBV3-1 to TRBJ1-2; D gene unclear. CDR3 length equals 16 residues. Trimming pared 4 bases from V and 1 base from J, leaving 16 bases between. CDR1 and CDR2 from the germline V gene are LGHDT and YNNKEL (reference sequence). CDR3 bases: TGTGCCAGCAGCCTAGGACGGACTGACCGTAACTATGGCTACACCTTC. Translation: CASSLGRTDRNYGYTF.

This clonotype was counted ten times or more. The CDR3 is CASSDPGPTQPQHF. CDR3 DNA sequence: TGTGCCAGCAGTGATCCGGGGCCCACTCAGCCCCAGCATTTT. The V call is TRBV6-1, the J call TRBJ1-5; TRBD1 might be the D (5 bases). Trimming left V 3 bases short and J 6 bases short, with 12 bases between. CDR1 and CDR2 (germline): MNHNS, SASEGT. The CDR3 has 14 residues.

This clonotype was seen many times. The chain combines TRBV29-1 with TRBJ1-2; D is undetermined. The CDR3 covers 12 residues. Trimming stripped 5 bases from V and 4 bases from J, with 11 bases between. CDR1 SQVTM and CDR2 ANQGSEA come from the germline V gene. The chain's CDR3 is CSVWKRRYGYTF. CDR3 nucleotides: TGCAGCGTTTGGAAGCGCCGCTATGGCTACACCTTC. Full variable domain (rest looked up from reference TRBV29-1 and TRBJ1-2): SAVISQKPSRDICQRGTSLTIQCQVDSQVTMMFWYRQQPGQSLTLIATANQGSEATYESGFVIDKFPISRPNLTFSTLTVSNMSPEDSSIYLCSVWKRRYGYTFGSGTRLTVV.

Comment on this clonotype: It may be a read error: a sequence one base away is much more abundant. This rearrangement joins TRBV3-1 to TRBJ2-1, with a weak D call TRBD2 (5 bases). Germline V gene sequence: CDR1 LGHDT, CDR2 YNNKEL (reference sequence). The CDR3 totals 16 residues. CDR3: CASGQEGVRVYNEQFF. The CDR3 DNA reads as TGTGCCAGCGGCCAAGAGGGAGTAAGGGTCTACAATGAGCAGTTCTTC.

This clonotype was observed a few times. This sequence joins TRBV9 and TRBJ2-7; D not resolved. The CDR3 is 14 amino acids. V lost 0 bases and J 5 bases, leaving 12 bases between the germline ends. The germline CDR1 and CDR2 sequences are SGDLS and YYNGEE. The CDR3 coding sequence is TGTGCCAGCAGCGTAGAATTGGCCCCTCACGAGCAGTACTTC. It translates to CASSVELAPHEQYF. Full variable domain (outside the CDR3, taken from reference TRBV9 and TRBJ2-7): DSGVTQTPKHLITATGQRVTLRCSPRSGDLSVYWYQQSLDQGLQFLIQYYNGEERAKGNILERFSAQQFPDLHSELNLSSLELGDSALYFCASSVELAPHEQYFGPGTRLTVT.

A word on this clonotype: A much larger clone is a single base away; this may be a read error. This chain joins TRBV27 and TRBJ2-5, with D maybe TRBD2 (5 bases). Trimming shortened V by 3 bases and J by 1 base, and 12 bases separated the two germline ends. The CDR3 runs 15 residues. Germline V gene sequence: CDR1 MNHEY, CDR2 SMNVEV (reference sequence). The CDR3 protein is CASSFKDSAQETQYF. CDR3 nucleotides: TGTGCCAGCAGTTTCAAGGACTCCGCCCAAGAGACCCAGTACTTC.

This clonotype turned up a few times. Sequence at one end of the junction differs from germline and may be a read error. The CDR3 spells CTSSIRASGLYNEQFF. The CDR3 nucleotides are TGTACCAGCAGCATCAGGGCTAGCGGCCTTTACAATGAGCAGTTCTTC. This rearrangement joins TRBV7-3 to TRBJ2-1; 7 bases are shared with TRBD2. This CDR3 is built from 16 residues. Germline V gene lookup returns CDR1 SGHTA and CDR2 FQGTGA.

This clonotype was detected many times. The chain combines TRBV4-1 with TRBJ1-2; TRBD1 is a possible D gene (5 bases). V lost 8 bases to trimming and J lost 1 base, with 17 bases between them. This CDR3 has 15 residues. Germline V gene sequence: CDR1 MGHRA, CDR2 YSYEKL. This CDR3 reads CASSPLGEDNYGYTF. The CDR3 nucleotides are TGCGCCAGCTCCCCATTGGGGGAGGATAACTATGGCTACACCTTC.

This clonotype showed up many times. CDR3 sequence: CASSLARAPPAEAFF. CDR3 nucleotides: TGTGCCAGCAGTTTGGCCAGGGCCCCTCCGGCTGAAGCTTTCTTT. The chain employs TRBV28 and TRBJ1-1; the D gene is possibly TRBD1 (5 bases). CDR1 MDHEN and CDR2 SYDVKM come from the germline V gene. This CDR3 has 15 residues. V shed 3 bases and J shed 6 bases, with 17 bases lying between them.

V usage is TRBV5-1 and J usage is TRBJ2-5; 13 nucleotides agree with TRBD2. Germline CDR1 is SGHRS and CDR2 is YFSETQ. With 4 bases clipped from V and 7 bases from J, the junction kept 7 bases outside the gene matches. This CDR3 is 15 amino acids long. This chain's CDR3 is CASSRTSGSFGTQYF. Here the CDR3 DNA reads TGCGCCAGCAGCCGGACTAGCGGGAGTTTTGGGACCCAGTACTTC.

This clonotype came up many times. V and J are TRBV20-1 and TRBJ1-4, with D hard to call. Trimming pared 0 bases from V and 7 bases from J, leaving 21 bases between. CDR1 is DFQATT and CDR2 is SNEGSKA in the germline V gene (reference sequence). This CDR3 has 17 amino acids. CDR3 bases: TGCAGTGCTAGAGACCCCGATAGGCGGAGTTTGGCTGAAAAACTGTTTTTT. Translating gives CSARDPDRRSLAEKLFF.

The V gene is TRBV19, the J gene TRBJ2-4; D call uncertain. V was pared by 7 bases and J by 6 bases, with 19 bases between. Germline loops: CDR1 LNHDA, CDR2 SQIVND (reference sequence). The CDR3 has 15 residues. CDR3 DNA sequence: TGTGCCAGTAAATTGGGCCTTCAATCCCGAAACATTCAGTACTTC. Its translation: CASKLGLQSRNIQYF.

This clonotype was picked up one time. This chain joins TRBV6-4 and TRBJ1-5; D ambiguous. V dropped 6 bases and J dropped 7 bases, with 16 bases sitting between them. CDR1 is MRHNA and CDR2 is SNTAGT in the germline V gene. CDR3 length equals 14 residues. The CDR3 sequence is CASSYGQSSQPQHF. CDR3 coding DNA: TGTGCCAGCAGCTACGGGCAAAGTAGCCAGCCCCAGCATTTT.

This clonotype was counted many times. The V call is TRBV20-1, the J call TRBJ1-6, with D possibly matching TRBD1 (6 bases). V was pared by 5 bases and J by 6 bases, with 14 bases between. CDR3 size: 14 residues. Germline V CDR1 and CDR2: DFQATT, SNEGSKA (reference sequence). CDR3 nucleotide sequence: TGCAGTGCTTCCTCTGGGGGCGGTAATTCACCCCTCCACTTT. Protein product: CSASSGGGNSPLHF.

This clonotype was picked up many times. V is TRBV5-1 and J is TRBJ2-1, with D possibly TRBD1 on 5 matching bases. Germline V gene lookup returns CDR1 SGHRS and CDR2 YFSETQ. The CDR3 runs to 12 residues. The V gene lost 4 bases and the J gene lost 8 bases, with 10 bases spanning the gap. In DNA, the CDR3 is TGCGCCAGCAGCCGGACAATCCATGAGCAGTTCTTC. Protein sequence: CASSRTIHEQFF.